This T cell receptor beta chain was identified during a study of cytomegalovirus exposure and HLA in healthy donors. Study as a whole: Membership in the Caucasian-associated ancestry cluster was found for 81% of approximately 380 genotyped donors.

PCR was performed using 60 Vbeta and 13 Jbeta primers. Method: immunoSEQ multiplex PCR; TCRdb's copy keeps in-frame clones and lacks some. The data contain roughly 90,000 clones, about 90% of them seen just once; the ten biggest clones take up around 2.5%. About this clone itself: Its antigen remains unknown. The junction shows a germline mismatch at one end, possibly a read error.

The CDR3 covers 16 residues. Germline V CDR1 and CDR2: SEHNR, FQNEAQ (reference sequence). Study results and limitations: TCR beta sequences reportedly predicted the HLA-A and HLA-B alleles of most subjects accurately.

The rearrangement joins TRBV7-9 to TRBJ2-7, with D possibly matching TRBD1 (7 bases). Material: PBMCs. The sequence was collected from a man between 18 and 29 years old in good health and CMV-seronegative. CDR3 protein: CSSSLVGGTESYEQYF. Here the CDR3 DNA reads TGTTCCAGCAGCTTAGTAGGAGGGACAGAGAGTTACGAGCAGTACTTC.